These 32 T cell receptor beta chains came from one sample sequenced in a study of blood T cells in healthy people across ages. PCR was performed a second time for roughly 6 to 12 cycles using a sample-barcoded 5' primer and a J-beta primer mix. From the 5' RACE reads, TCRdb called clonotypes with MiXCR, one entry per CDR3 protein. Here the sample spans about 650,000 distinct CDR3 sequences, about 30% being singletons. The source material was blood. These receptors were collected from a woman older than 75 in good health.

The chain couples TRBV7-7 to TRBJ2-1; tentative D call: TRBD1 (6 bases). Trimming took 5 bases from V and 13 from J, leaving 24 bases between them. The CDR3 extends over 15 amino acids. CDR1 and CDR2 from the germline V gene are SSHAT and FNYEAQ (reference sequence). For the CDR3, the DNA is TGTGCCAGCAGCCTAACCAGGGGATTTGGAGAGACCCAGTTCTTC. Translating it yields CASSLTRGFGETQFF.

Remarks on this clonotype: A much more abundant neighbour one base away suggests this may be a read error. CDR3 loop: CASSWARGSDTQYF. The CDR3 bases are TGCGCCAGCAGCTGGGCAAGAGGTTCAGATACGCAGTATTTT. The chain couples TRBV5-1 to TRBJ2-3; D is undetermined. V was shortened by 3 bases and J by 4 bases, with 12 bases between the two germline ends. The CDR3 runs to 14 residues. The V gene's germline CDR1 is SGHRS and CDR2 YFSETQ.

The table lists this clonotype with many counts. The chain uses TRBV20-1 and TRBJ2-7; 7 bases line up with TRBD1. Unmatched junction bases numbered 5, after V lost 6 bases and J lost 3 bases. Per the germline V gene, CDR1 is DFQATT and CDR2 is SNEGSKA (reference sequence). This CDR3 is 12 amino acids long. The CDR3 DNA reads as TGCAGTGCGTATGGGACAGACTACGAGCAGTACTTC. Its translation: CSAYGTDYEQYF.

There are many counts of this clonotype. The CDR3 protein is CATSDSREYQETQYF. The CDR3 nucleotides read TGTGCCACCAGTGATTCCAGGGAGTACCAAGAGACCCAGTACTTC. The gene calls are TRBV24-1 and TRBJ2-5; D is perhaps TRBD1 or TRBD2 (5 bases each). Germline CDR1 is KGHDR and CDR2 is SFDVKD. There are 15 residues in the CDR3. V lost 2 bases and J lost 0, with 9 bases in between.

Many counts were recorded for this clonotype. The chain links TRBV27 to TRBJ1-6, with D perhaps TRBD1 (5 bases). Trimming removed 6 bases from V and 5 bases from J, with 14 bases in between. The length of the CDR3 is 15 residues. CDR1 is MNHEY, CDR2 SMNVEV, per germline (reference sequence). CDR3 sequence (DNA): TGTGCCAGCAGCATTGGGGCGGGGAATAATTCACCCCTCCACTTT. Translated, it gives CASSIGAGNNSPLHF.

This rearrangement joins TRBV20-1 to TRBJ1-5, with 9 bases aligning to TRBD1. The V segment lost 3 bases and the J segment 1 base; nucleotides outside the gene matches: 7. Germline V gives CDR1 DFQATT, CDR2 SNEGSKA (reference sequence). The CDR3 loop spans 16 amino acids. In DNA form, the CDR3 reads TGCAGTGCTAGTCAGGGGACAGGGTTAAGCAATCAGCCCCAGCATTTT. Protein: CSASQGTGLSNQPQHF.

The chain employs TRBV5-1 and TRBJ1-2, with D unclear. Germline lookup yields CDR1 SGHRS and CDR2 YFSETQ. Trimming left V 0 bases short and J 5 bases short, with 14 bases between. The CDR3 runs 15 residues. CDR3 amino acids: CASSLDTSQTYGYTF. The CDR3 region has the DNA TGCGCCAGCAGCTTGGATACAAGTCAGACGTATGGCTACACCTTC.

A remark on this clonotype: A much larger clone lies one base from this, so it may be a read error. V and J are TRBV25-1 and TRBJ2-3; the D gene is possibly TRBD2 (5 bases). CDR3 size: 12 residues. Per the germline V gene, CDR1 is MGHDK and CDR2 is SYGVNS. This CDR3 is CAGSESGITQYF. The CDR3, as DNA: TGTGCCGGCAGTGAATCGGGGATTACGCAGTATTTT.

This clonotype was seen repeatedly, ten times or more. The rearrangement uses TRBV28 and TRBJ1-2; D ambiguous. The CDR3 consists of 14 residues. Germline V gives CDR1 MDHEN, CDR2 SYDVKM. Trimming pared 1 base from V and 2 bases from J, leaving 8 bases between. CDR3 protein: CASSLLARNYGYTF. CDR3 coding DNA: TGTGCCAGCAGTTTATTGGCACGGAACTATGGCTACACCTTC.

Many counts were recorded for this clonotype. CDR3 in amino acids: CASSSTTGLLNGYTF. The CDR3 bases are TGTGCCAGCAGTTCAACCACAGGGTTACTCAATGGCTACACCTTC. The J gene is TRBJ1-2, the V gene TRBV7-2; D perhaps matches TRBD1 (6 bases). Germline lookup yields CDR1 SGHTA and CDR2 FQGNSA. CDR3 size: 15 residues. Trimming cost V 6 bases and J 6 bases, with 20 bases left between them.

The V and J genes are TRBV6-1 and TRBJ1-2; perhaps TRBD1 as D (6 bases). Trimming cost V 8 bases and J 4 bases, with 17 bases left between them. The germline CDR1 and CDR2 sequences are MNHNS and SASEGT. This CDR3 spans 14 amino acids. CDR3 protein: CASGAGGRGYGYTF. The DNA for the CDR3 is TGTGCCAGCGGCGCGGGGGGCCGAGGCTATGGCTACACCTTC.

This clonotype was counted at least ten times. This rearrangement joins TRBV27 to TRBJ1-2, with D perhaps matching TRBD1 (6 bases). V was cut by 3 bases and J by 4 bases, with 15 bases left in between. Germline loops: CDR1 MNHEY, CDR2 SMNVEV (reference sequence). The CDR3 sequence is 15 residues long. The CDR3 sequence is CASSFSGALGYGYTF. CDR3 DNA sequence: TGTGCCAGCAGTTTCTCAGGGGCCCTCGGCTATGGCTACACCTTC.

This sequence joins TRBV6-5 and TRBJ2-3, with 8 bases aligning to TRBD2. CDR1 is MNHEY and CDR2 is SVGAGI in the germline V gene. V gave up 6 bases and J gave up 3 bases; unmatched junction bases: 11. CDR3 size: 16 residues. The CDR3 is CASSLGGGMKTDTQYF. The CDR3 DNA reads as TGTGCCAGCAGCCTCGGGGGGGGTATGAAAACAGATACGCAGTATTTT.

This clonotype was picked up a small number of times. This chain links TRBV15 with TRBJ2-3, with D possibly matching TRBD1 (5 bases). Trimming shortened V by 3 bases and J by 1 base, and 17 bases separated the two germline ends. The germline CDR1 and CDR2 sequences are LNHNV and YYDKDF (reference sequence). This CDR3 contains 17 residues. The CDR3 DNA sequence: TGTGCCACCAGCAGGGTCGTAGGGGCGGCTGGCACAGATACGCAGTATTTT. This encodes CATSRVVGAAGTDTQYF. Supplemented by reference TRBV15 and TRBJ2-3, the full variable domain reads DAMVIQNPRYQVTQFGKPVTLSCSQTLNHNVMYWYQQKSSQAPKLLFHYYDKDFNNEADTPDNFQSRRPNTSFCFLDIRSPGLGDTAMYLCATSRVVGAAGTDTQYFGPGTRLTVL.

This clonotype was seen ten or more times. V is TRBV7-6 and J is TRBJ1-6; TRBD1 matches at 8 bases. CDR3 length equals 15 residues. The V and J ends lost 5 bases and 6 bases, in that order; junction bases with no gene match: 6. The germline V gene encodes CDR1 SGHVS and CDR2 FNYEAQ. CDR3 protein: CASSPGQGANSPLHF. The CDR3 DNA reads as TGTGCCAGCAGCCCCGGACAGGGAGCTAATTCACCCCTCCACTTT.

Comment on this clonotype: Just one base apart from a much larger clone, this may be a read error. This sequence joins TRBV12-3 or TRBV12-4 and TRBJ1-5; D gene unclear. Trimming took off 5 bases at V and 0 bases at J, with 8 bases between the two ends. This CDR3 region has 14 residues. This CDR3 is CASSPSNSNQPQHF. For the CDR3, the DNA is TGTGCCAGCAGTCCCAGTAATAGCAATCAGCCCCAGCATTTT.

This clonotype has a handful of counts. The V and J genes are TRBV21-1 and TRBJ1-5. TRBV21-1 is a documented pseudogene. CDR3 length equals 14 residues. DNA for the CDR3: TGTGCCAGCAGCAAAGACGGCCGAAATCAGCCCCAGCATTTT. This sequence encodes CASSKDGRNQPQHF.

This rearrangement joins TRBV20-1 to TRBJ2-5, with 7 positions matching TRBD2. CDR3 size: 13 residues. The J segment lost 2 bases and the V segment lost 5 bases, leaving 5 bases of the junction unmatched. Germline-derived CDR1 and CDR2 are DFQATT and SNEGSKA (reference sequence). The chain's CDR3 is CSAVPSGQETQYF. In DNA, the CDR3 is TGCAGTGCTGTTCCTAGCGGACAAGAGACCCAGTACTTC.

This clonotype is medium-sized (0.01 to 0.1%) in the sample. The rearrangement uses TRBV10-3 and TRBJ2-1; 7 nucleotides line up with TRBD1. The V segment lost 4 bases and the J segment 7 bases; nucleotides outside the gene matches: 10. Germline lookup yields CDR1 ENHRY and CDR2 SYGVKD. This CDR3 is built from 15 residues. Written as DNA, the CDR3 is TGTGCCATCAGTGCGTATCAGGGGGTAGAAAATGAGCAGTTCTTC. Its translation is CAISAYQGVENEQFF.

This clonotype came up once. The CDR3 region has the DNA TGTGCCAGCAGCTTAATGGGACTCAACAATGAGCAGTTCTTC. Amino acid sequence: CASSLMGLNNEQFF. This chain joins TRBV7-2 and TRBJ2-1; tentatively, D is TRBD2 (6 bases). The V end lost 2 bases, the J end lost 5 bases, and 10 bases lay between the germline ends. The CDR3 runs 14 residues. From germline, CDR1 is SGHTA and CDR2 FQGNSA.

The chain uses TRBV20-1 and TRBJ2-5; TRBD1 might be the D (5 bases). Germline V gives CDR1 DFQATT, CDR2 SNEGSKA (reference sequence). V lost 6 bases, J lost 2 bases, and 19 bases lay in between. There are 15 residues in the CDR3. This CDR3 is CSARRTAGWQETQYF. As DNA, the CDR3 is TGCAGTGCCAGAAGGACGGCAGGGTGGCAAGAGACCCAGTACTTC.

This clonotype was found a few times. The gene calls are TRBV5-5 and TRBJ1-1, with a weak D call TRBD1 (5 bases). Germline V gene data show CDR1 as SGHKS and CDR2 as YYEKEE (reference sequence). The CDR3 runs to 16 residues. The V and J ends lost 2 bases and 2 bases respectively, with 16 bases between them. CDR3 region: CASSFSQGWGNTEAFF. CDR3 DNA: TGTGCCAGCAGCTTCTCCCAGGGTTGGGGAAACACTGAAGCTTTCTTT. The full variable domain, with the rest looked up from reference TRBV5-5 and TRBJ1-1, is DAGVTQSPTHLIKTRGQQVTLRCSPISGHKSVSWYQQVLGQGPQFIFQYYEKEERGRGNFPDRFSARQFPNYSSELNVNALLLGDSALYLCASSFSQGWGNTEAFFGQGTRLTVV.

The chain carries TRBV11-2 and TRBJ2-3; 8 bases align to TRBD1. Per the germline V gene, CDR1 is SGHAT and CDR2 is FQNNGV. V was clipped by 3 bases and J by 9 bases; unmatched bases: 17. The length of the CDR3 is 17 residues. CDR3 in amino acids: CASSLSGTGAGGDTQYF. The CDR3 region has the DNA TGTGCCAGCAGCTTGAGTGGGACAGGAGCAGGGGGTGACACGCAGTATTTT.

The chain carries TRBV7-2 and TRBJ2-2; no reliable D call. CDR1 is SGHTA, CDR2 FQGNSA, per germline. The CDR3 loop spans 14 amino acids. The ends were cut back, 5 bases at V and 0 bases at J, with 7 bases in the middle. The CDR3 spells CASSPYANTGELFF. The CDR3 coding sequence is TGTGCCAGCAGCCCCTACGCGAACACCGGGGAGCTGTTTTTT.

This clonotype was picked up many times. The chain employs TRBV28 and TRBJ2-3; TRBD2 is a possible D gene (5 bases). Germline assignment: CDR1 MDHEN and CDR2 SYDVKM. The CDR3 consists of 16 residues. V lost 5 bases to trimming and J lost 2 bases, with 17 bases between them. Written as DNA, the CDR3 is TGTGCCAGCAGTCCCCCCACAGCGGTGTTCACAGATACGCAGTATTTT. Translated, it gives CASSPPTAVFTDTQYF.

The rearrangement uses TRBV6-5 and TRBJ2-7; D not resolved. The CDR3 runs to 15 residues. Germline CDR1 is MNHEY and CDR2 is SVGAGI. V shed 2 bases and J shed 2 bases, with 13 bases lying between them. The CDR3 sequence: CASSYGVGHPYEQYF. DNA of the CDR3: TGTGCCAGCAGTTACGGTGTAGGCCATCCCTACGAGCAGTACTTC.

This clonotype was counted ten times or more. The rearrangement uses TRBV2 and TRBJ2-7; D may be TRBD1 (7 bases). CDR1 and CDR2 from the germline V gene are SNHLY and FYNNEI. CDR3 length: 14 residues. Trimming pared 6 bases from V and 0 bases from J, leaving 12 bases between. CDR3 region: CASRGGTVSYEQYF. The DNA of the CDR3 is TGTGCCAGCAGAGGGGGGACAGTCTCCTACGAGCAGTACTTC.

This clonotype was seen many times. The gene calls are TRBV5-5 and TRBJ2-7, with D unclear. The V and J ends lost 0 bases and 3 bases respectively, with 7 bases between them. CDR3 length: 13 residues. Germline lookup yields CDR1 SGHKS and CDR2 YYEKEE (reference sequence). The DNA for the CDR3 is TGTGCCAGCAGCTTGGTGGACGGCTACGAGCAGTACTTC. Residues: CASSLVDGYEQYF. The variable domain in full, with the rest retrieved from reference TRBV5-5 and TRBJ2-7, is DAGVTQSPTHLIKTRGQQVTLRCSPISGHKSVSWYQQVLGQGPQFIFQYYEKEERGRGNFPDRFSARQFPNYSSELNVNALLLGDSALYLCASSLVDGYEQYFGPGTRLTVT.

V gene TRBV7-8 combines with J gene TRBJ1-3, with D unresolved. The CDR3 length is 15 residues. Trimming removed 5 bases from V and 7 bases from J, with 18 bases in between. Germline loops: CDR1 SGHVS, CDR2 FQNEAQ. The CDR3 loop is CASSDSGELRNTIYF. The DNA of the CDR3 is TGTGCCAGCAGCGATAGTGGGGAGCTACGGAACACCATATATTTT.

The chain links TRBV5-1 to TRBJ2-2; no clear D gene. The ends were cut back, 3 bases at V and 2 bases at J, with 8 bases in the middle. Germline values: CDR1 SGHRS, CDR2 YFSETQ. CDR3 length: 14 amino acids. In DNA form, the CDR3 reads TGCGCCAGCAGCTCCCTAGGAAACACCGGGGAGCTGTTTTTT. Protein product: CASSSLGNTGELFF.

The chain has TRBV9 and TRBJ1-2, with 7 bases that match TRBD1. V gave up 0 bases and J gave up 0 bases; unmatched junction bases: 11. CDR1 and CDR2 (germline): SGDLS, YYNGEE. The CDR3 covers 18 residues. The CDR3 nucleotides read TGTGCCAGCAGCGTAGCTGGGACAGCAAACCCAACTAACTATGGCTACACCTTC. Its translation is CASSVAGTANPTNYGYTF.

The gene calls are TRBV7-2 and TRBJ2-1; 16 bases agree with TRBD2. Trimming removed 6 bases from V and 3 bases from J; junction bases left unmatched: 8. This CDR3 is built from 18 residues. Germline V lookup: CDR1 SGHTA, CDR2 FQGNSA. CDR3 sequence (DNA): TGTGCCAGCAGGGCCGGGACTAGCGGGGGGGGCTTCTACAATGAGCAGTTCTTC. Encoded protein: CASRAGTSGGGFYNEQFF.